The sequence of this T cell receptor (beta chain) was determined in a study of T cell responses to AZD1222 COVID-19 vaccine. Broader study findings: Baseline serostatus was positive in only a handful of AZD1222 recipients.

Notes on this clone: Its antigen remains unknown.

Per germline, CDR1 SGHTA and CDR2 FQGTGA. The CDR3 runs 15 residues. V lost 2 bases and J lost 0, with 8 bases in between. Profiling relied on immunoSEQ multiplex PCR, and the TCRdb table lists in-frame clones only, not all of them. The table shows under 150,000 clones, with just under 95% occurring only once. The chain recombines TRBV7-3 with TRBJ1-3; weak D call: TRBD1 (5 bases). The sequence was obtained from an adult who received the AZD1222 COVID-19 vaccine. This specimen was peripheral blood, taken 28 days after the second AZD1222 dose. The CDR3 here is CASSLSGRSGNTIYF. The CDR3 DNA is TGTGCCAGCAGCTTATCAGGGCGCTCTGGAAACACCATATATTTT.